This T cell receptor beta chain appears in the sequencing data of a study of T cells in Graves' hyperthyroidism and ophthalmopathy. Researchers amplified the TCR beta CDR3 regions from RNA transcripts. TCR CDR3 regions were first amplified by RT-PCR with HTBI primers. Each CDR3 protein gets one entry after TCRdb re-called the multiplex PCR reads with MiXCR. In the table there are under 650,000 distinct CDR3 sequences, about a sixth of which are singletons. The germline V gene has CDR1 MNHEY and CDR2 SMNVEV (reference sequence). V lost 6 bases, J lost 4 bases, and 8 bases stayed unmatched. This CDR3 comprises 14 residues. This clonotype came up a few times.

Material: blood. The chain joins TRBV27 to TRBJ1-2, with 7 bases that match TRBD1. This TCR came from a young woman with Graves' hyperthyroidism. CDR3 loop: CASSDRAGSYGYTF. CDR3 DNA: TGTGCCAGCAGCGACAGGGCGGGTAGCTATGGCTACACCTTC.